Listed below are T cell receptor beta chains from one sample, sequenced in a study of CD8 T cells in ankylosing spondylitis. From the 5' RACE reads, TCRdb called clonotypes with MiXCR, one entry per CDR3 protein. Of more than 300,000 distinct CDR3 sequences in the sample, under 14% were seen once. Sequencing was performed on blood, either unsorted or a sorted T cell fraction (not recorded which). The receptors shown here come from a female donor with ankylosing spondylitis or in good health (not recorded which). Each CDR3 is given with its conserved first and last residue. The D gene is left open where the match is weak. The size of a clone is reported for some rows only, either as once, few or many, or as a class for expanded clones.

D gene	clone size	V gene	J gene	CDR3 DNA	CDR3 protein
TRBD1	NA	TRBV5-1	TRBJ2-4	TGCGCCAGCAGCTCCCGGGACAGTTCTTCGCTAGCCAAAAACATTCAGTACTTC	CASSSRDSSSLAKNIQYF
TRBD1	few	TRBV11-1	TRBJ1-5	TGTGCCAGCAGCTGGACAGGGGCGGTCGGTTCAAGCAATCAGCCCCAGCATTTT	CASSWTGAVGSSNQPQHF
NA	many	TRBV24-1	TRBJ1-1	TGTGCCACCAGTGGGGGTGCGGGTTTCACTGAAGCTTTCTTT	CATSGGAGFTEAFF
NA	few	TRBV28	TRBJ1-1	TGTGCCAGCTTTTTTGGGACCGCAAACACTGAAGCTTTCTTT	CASFFGTANTEAFF
NA	few	TRBV27	TRBJ2-5	TGTGCCAGCAGTTTATCATGGGGGTCCGAGACCCAGTACTTC	CASSLSWGSETQYF
NA	few	TRBV7-2	TRBJ2-3	TGTGCCAGCAGCTTAGCCGGGAGAGAGGCAGATACGCAGTATTTT	CASSLAGREADTQYF
NA	few	TRBV7-8	TRBJ1-5	TGTGCCAGCAGCTTAGCGATCATGAGCAATCAGCCCCAGCATTTT	CASSLAIMSNQPQHF
NA	NA	TRBV27	TRBJ1-2	TGTGCCAGCAGTTGGGGGGCCAAATATGGTTACACCTTC	CASSWGAKYGYTF
TRBD1	NA	TRBV5-5	TRBJ2-7	TGTGCCAGCAGTCCAGTATGGGCAGGGGGACCCTACGAGCAGTACTTC	CASSPVWAGGPYEQYF
TRBD1	NA	TRBV19	TRBJ2-6	TGTGCCAGTCGGGATGACGGAAGGGGGCGGAAATCTGGGGCCAACGTCCTGACTTTC	CASRDDGRGRKSGANVLTF
TRBD2	many	TRBV5-6	TRBJ2-1	TGTGCCAGCAGTCAAGATGGAGCGGGGGTATACAATGAGCAGTTCTTC	CASSQDGAGVYNEQFF
NA	few	TRBV15	TRBJ2-2	TGTGCCACCAGCAGAGAAACTTCCAGGGGTGGGGAGCTGTTTTTT	CATSRETSRGGELFF
NA	many	TRBV10-3	TRBJ1-4	TGTGCCACACAGGACCGGGGGGAATCCGAAAAACTGTTTTTT	CATQDRGESEKLFF